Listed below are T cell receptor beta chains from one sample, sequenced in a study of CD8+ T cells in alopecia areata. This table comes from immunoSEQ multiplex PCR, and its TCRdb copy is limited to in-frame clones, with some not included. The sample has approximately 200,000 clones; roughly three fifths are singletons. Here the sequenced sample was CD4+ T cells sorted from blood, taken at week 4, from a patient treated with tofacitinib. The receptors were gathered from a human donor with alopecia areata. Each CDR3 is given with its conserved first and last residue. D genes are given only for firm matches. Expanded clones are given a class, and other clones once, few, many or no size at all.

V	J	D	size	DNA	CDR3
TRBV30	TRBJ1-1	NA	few	TGTGCCTGGAGTGTACGCCGCAGGGACACTGAAGCTTTCTTT	CAWSVRRRDTEAFF
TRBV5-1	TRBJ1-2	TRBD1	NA	TGCGCCAGCAGCCCCCTCCCCAATGACAGGGAGAAAACCTTC	CASSPLPNDREKTF
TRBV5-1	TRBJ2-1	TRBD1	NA	TGCGCCAGCAGCCGGCAACAGGGGGCAGGAGAGCAGTTCTTC	CASSRQQGAGEQFF
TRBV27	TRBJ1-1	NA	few	TGTGCCAGCAGTTTACGGGCACAGGGAGCCACTGAAGCTTTCTTT	CASSLRAQGATEAFF
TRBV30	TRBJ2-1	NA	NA	TGTGCCTGGAGGGGAGGTGTGCGGGGGCTCTCCTACAATGAGCAGTTCTTC	CAWRGGVRGLSYNEQFF
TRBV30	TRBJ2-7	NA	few	TGTGCCTGGAGTGACCCCCACTCGGTCGGCCTACCACCCTCGTACTTC	CAWSDPHSVGLPPSYF
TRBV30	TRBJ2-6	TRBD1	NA	TGTGCCTCCCTCCGGGACAGGACCTTCTCTGGGGCCAACGTCCTGACTTTC	CASLRDRTFSGANVLTF
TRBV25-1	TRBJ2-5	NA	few	TGTGCCAGCAGTGTACCGGGGAGGGAGACCCAGTACTTC	CASSVPGRETQYF
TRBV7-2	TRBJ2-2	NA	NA	TGTGCCAGCAGCTTTCACGGGTCGAACACCGGGGAGCTGTTTTTT	CASSFHGSNTGELFF
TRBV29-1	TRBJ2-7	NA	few	TGCAGCGTTGTAGGGACGTCCTCTAATCACGAGCAGTACTTC	CSVVGTSSNHEQYF
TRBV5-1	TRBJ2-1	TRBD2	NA	TGCGCCAGCAGCTTGGAGCGGGGGGATGAGCAGTTCTTC	CASSLERGDEQFF
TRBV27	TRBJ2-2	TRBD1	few	TGTGCCACCACAGGGGTCAACACCGGGGAGCTGTTTTTT	CATTGVNTGELFF
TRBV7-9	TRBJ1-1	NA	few	TGTGCCAGCAGCTTACCACAGGGTACTGAAGCTTTCTTT	CASSLPQGTEAFF
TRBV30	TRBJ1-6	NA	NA	TGTGCCTGGAGTGATGACCGCCGGGACTATTCACCCCTCCACTTT	CAWSDDRRDYSPLHF
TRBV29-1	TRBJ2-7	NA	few	TGCAGCGTTGGCACAGGGCTTGCCTACGAGCAGTACTTC	CSVGTGLAYEQYF
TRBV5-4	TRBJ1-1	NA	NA	TGTGCCAGCAGCTTGGCAGGGTCGATCACTGAAGCTTTCTTT	CASSLAGSITEAFF
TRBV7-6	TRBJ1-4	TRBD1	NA	TGTGCCAGCAGCTCAACAGGGGGCACTAATGAAAAACTGTTTTTT	CASSSTGGTNEKLFF
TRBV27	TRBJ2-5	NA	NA	TGTGCCAGCAGTACAGGGCTCTGGGAGACCCAGTACTTC	CASSTGLWETQYF
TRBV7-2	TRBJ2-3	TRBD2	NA	TGTGCCAGCAGCAAAGGGACTAGCGGGGGGACAGATACGCAGTATTTT	CASSKGTSGGTDTQYF
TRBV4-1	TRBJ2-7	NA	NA	TGCGCCAGCAGCCAAGCTTCCTTTCGGGACACGGTCTCCTACGAGCAGTACTTC	CASSQASFRDTVSYEQYF
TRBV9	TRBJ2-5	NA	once	TGTGCCAGCAGCGTAGAGGATGTTCAAGAGACCCAGTACTTC	CASSVEDVQETQYF
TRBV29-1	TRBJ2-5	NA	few	TGCAGCGTCCAAGGACGGTTCCAAGAGACCCAGTACTTC	CSVQGRFQETQYF
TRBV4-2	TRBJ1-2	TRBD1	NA	TGTGCCAGCAGCCAAGATTGGGACAGCGGAAGCTATGGCTACACCTTC	CASSQDWDSGSYGYTF
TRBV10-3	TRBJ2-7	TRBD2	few	TGTGCCATCAGTAAGGGAGGGGCACTAGAGGAGCAGTACTTC	CAISKGGALEEQYF
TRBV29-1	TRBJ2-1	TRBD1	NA	TGCAGCGTTCTCGACCCAGGACAGGAGAGCTACAATGAGCAGTTCTTC	CSVLDPGQESYNEQFF
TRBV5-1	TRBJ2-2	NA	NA	TGCGCCAGCAGCTTGGCCGTGTTCACGAACACCGGGGAGCTGTTTTTT	CASSLAVFTNTGELFF
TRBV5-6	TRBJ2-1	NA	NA	TGTGCCAGCAGCTTGGCCGTTTCTTCTTCCTACAATGAGCAGTTCTTC	CASSLAVSSSYNEQFF
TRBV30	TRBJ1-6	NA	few	TGTGCCTGGAACAACGGGGGATCACCCCTCCACTTT	CAWNNGGSPLHF
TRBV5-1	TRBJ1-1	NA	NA	TGCGCCAGCAATGGGGGGACAAACATGAACACTGAAGCTTTCTTT	CASNGGTNMNTEAFF
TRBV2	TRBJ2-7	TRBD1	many	TGTGCCAGCAGAAAGGGACAGGGGGAACTCTACGAGCAGTACTTC	CASRKGQGELYEQYF
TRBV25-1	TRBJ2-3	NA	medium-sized	TGTGCCAGCAGTGAACATTGGAGGACAACAACGATGGATACGCAGTATTTT	CASSEHWRTTTMDTQYF
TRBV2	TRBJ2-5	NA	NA	TGTGCCAGCAGTAGAGCGGAAGAGACCCAGTACTTC	CASSRAEETQYF
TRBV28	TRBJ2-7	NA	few	TGTGCCAGCTTTGGGGGCTCCTACGAGCAGTACTTC	CASFGGSYEQYF
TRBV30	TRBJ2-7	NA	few	TGTGCCTGGATCCCCCAAGGGCTCTACGAGCAGTACTTC	CAWIPQGLYEQYF
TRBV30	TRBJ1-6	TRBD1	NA	TGTGCCTGGAGTGCCCCGGACAGGGAGAATTCACCCCTCCACTTT	CAWSAPDRENSPLHF
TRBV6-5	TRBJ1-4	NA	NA	TGTGCCAGCAGCCCTCCGCCGGGGGGAAAACTGTTTTTT	CASSPPPGGKLFF
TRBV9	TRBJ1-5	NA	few	TGTGCCAGCAGCGTAGATGGTTTGCAGCCCCAGCATTTT	CASSVDGLQPQHF
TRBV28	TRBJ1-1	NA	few	TGTGCCAGCAGTCCCAGCCACACTGAAGCTTTCTTT	CASSPSHTEAFF
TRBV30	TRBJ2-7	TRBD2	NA	TGTGCCTGGAGTTTAGCGGGGGGTTTCTACGAGCAGTACTTC	CAWSLAGGFYEQYF
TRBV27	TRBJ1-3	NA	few	TGTGCCAGCAGTTTACCCTGGCCCCCCCGAAATGGAAACACCATATATTTT	CASSLPWPPRNGNTIYF
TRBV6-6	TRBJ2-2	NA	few	TGTGCCAGCAGTTACTCCCCCGCCGGGGAGCTGTTTTTT	CASSYSPAGELFF
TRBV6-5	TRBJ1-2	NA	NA	TGTGCCAGCAGTTACTCGCCTGGTCCCTATGGCTACACCTTC	CASSYSPGPYGYTF
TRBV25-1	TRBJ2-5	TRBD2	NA	TGTGCCAGCAGTGATGGCCCGGGACTAGGGGAGACCCAGTACTTC	CASSDGPGLGETQYF
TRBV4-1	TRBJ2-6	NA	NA	TGCGCCAGCAGCCAAGCGCAGTCTGGGGCCAACGTCCTGACTTTC	CASSQAQSGANVLTF
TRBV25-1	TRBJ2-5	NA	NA	TGTGCCAGCAGTCGGGATCAAGAGACCCAGTACTTC	CASSRDQETQYF
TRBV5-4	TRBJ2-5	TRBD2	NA	TGTGCCAGCAGCCCAACCGGACTAGCCCAAGAGACCCAGTACTTC	CASSPTGLAQETQYF
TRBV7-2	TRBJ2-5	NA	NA	TGTGCCAGCAGCTTAGCAGAGACCCAGTACTTC	CASSLAETQYF
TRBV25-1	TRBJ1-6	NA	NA	TGTGCCAGCAGTGAAGGACAAAATAATTCACCCCTCCACTTT	CASSEGQNNSPLHF
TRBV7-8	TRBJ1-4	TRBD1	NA	TGTGCCAGCAGCCCCACAGGGGAGCACGAAAAACTGTTTTTT	CASSPTGEHEKLFF